This TCR beta chain was observed in a study of shared clonotypes between healthy human individuals. Germline assignment: CDR1 SGHAT and CDR2 FQNNGV. Trimming shortened V by 3 bases and J by 4 bases, and 9 bases separated the two germline ends. CDR3 size: 13 residues. Naive CD8 cells lacked CD45RO, underwent positive selection for CCR7 and left out terminally differentiated effector memory CD45RA+ cells. A remark on this clone: Other DNA sequences in this specimen translate into the identical CDR3.

TCRdb's copy holds only in-frame clones and misses some; the assay was immunoSEQ multiplex PCR. The sample has some 2 million clones, 85% to 95% seen once. Material: naive CD8+ T cells sorted from blood. This sequence was found in a man in his late teens or twenties in good health. The chain recombines TRBV11-2 with TRBJ2-5; D not certain. Here the CDR3 DNA reads TGTGCCAGCAGCTTGGCCTCTCCAGAGACCCAGTACTTC. Protein product: CASSLASPETQYF. Full variable domain (remainder filled in from reference TRBV11-2 and TRBJ2-5): EAGVAQSPRYKIIEKRQSVAFWCNPISGHATLYWYQQILGQGPKLLIQFQNNGVVDDSQLPKDRFSAERLKGVDSTLKIQPAKLEDSAVYLCASSLASPETQYFGPGTRLLVL.